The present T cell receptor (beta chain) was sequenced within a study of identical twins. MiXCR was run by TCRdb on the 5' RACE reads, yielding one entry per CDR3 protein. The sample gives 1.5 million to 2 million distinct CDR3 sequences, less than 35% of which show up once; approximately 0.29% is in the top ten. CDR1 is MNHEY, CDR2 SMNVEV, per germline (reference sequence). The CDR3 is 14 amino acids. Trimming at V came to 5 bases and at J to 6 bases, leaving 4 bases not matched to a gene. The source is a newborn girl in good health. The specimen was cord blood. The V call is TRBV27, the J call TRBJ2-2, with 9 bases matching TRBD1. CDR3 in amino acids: CASSRRQGAGELFF. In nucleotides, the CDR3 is TGTGCCAGCAGTAGACGACAGGGGGCCGGGGAGCTGTTTTTT.